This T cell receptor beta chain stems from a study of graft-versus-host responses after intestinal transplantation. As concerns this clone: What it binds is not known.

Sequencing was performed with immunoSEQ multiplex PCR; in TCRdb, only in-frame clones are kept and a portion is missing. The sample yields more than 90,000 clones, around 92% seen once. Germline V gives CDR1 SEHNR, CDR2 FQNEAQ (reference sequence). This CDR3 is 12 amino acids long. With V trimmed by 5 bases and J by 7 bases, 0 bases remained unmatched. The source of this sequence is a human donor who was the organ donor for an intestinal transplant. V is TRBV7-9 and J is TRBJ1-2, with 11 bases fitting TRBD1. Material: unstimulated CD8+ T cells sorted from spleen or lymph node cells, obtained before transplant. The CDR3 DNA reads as TGTGCCAGCAGCGGGACAGGGGGTGGCTACACCTTC. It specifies CASSGTGGGYTF.